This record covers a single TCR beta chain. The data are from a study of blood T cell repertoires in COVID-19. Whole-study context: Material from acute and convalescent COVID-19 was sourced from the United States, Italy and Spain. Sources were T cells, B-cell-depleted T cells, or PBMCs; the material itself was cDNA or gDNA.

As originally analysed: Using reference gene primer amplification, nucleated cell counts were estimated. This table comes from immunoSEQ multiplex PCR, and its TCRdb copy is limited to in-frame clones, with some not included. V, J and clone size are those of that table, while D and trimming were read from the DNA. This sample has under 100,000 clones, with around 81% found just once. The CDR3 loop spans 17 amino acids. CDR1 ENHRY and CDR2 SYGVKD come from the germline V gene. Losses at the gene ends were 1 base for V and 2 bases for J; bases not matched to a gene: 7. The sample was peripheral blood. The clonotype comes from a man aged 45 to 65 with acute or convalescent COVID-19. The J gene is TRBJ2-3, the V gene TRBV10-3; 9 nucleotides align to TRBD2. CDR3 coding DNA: TGTGCCATCAGTGAGTTGGTTGGCGGGGGGGACACAGATACGCAGTATTTT. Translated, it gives CAISELVGGGDTDTQYF.